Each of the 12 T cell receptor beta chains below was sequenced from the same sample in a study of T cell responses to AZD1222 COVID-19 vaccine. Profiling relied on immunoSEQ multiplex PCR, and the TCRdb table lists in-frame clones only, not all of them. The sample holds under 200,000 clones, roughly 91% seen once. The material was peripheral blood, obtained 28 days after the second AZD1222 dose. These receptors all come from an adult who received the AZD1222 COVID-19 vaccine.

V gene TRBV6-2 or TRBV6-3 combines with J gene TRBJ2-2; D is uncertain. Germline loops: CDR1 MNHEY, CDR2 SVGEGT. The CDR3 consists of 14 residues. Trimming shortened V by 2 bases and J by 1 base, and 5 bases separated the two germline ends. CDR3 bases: TGTGCCAGCAGTTACACCCGGAACACCGGGGAGCTGTTTTTT. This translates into CASSYTRNTGELFF.

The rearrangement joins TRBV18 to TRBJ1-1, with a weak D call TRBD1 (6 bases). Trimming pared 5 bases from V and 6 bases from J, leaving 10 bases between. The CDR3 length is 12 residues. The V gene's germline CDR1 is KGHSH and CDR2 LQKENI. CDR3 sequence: CASSNRDSEAFF. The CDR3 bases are TGTGCCAGCTCAAACAGGGATTCTGAAGCTTTCTTT.

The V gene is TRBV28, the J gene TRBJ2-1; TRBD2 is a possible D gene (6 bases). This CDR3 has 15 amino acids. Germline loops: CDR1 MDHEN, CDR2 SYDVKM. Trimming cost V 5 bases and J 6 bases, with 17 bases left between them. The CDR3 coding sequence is TGTGCCAGCAGTCCCTCAACGGGAGTTCTCAATGAGCAGTTCTTC. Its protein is CASSPSTGVLNEQFF.

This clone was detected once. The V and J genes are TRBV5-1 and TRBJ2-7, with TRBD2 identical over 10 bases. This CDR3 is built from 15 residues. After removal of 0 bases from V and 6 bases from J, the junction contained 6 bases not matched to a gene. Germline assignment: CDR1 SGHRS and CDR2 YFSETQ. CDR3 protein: CASSLGGAGGSEQYF. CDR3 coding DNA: TGCGCCAGCAGCTTGGGGGGAGCGGGAGGGAGCGAGCAGTACTTC.

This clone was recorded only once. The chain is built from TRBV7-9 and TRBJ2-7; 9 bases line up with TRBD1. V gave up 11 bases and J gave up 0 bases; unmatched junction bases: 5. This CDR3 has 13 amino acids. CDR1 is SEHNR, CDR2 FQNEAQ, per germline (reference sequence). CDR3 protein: CAGQGLSSYEQYF. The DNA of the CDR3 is TGTGCCGGACAGGGGTTAAGCTCCTACGAGCAGTACTTC.

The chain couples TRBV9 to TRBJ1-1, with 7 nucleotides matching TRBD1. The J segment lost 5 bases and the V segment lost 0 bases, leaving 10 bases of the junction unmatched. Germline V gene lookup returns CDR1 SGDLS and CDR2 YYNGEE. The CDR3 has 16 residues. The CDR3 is CASSVGSGGRGTEAFF. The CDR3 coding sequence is TGTGCCAGCAGCGTAGGTTCAGGGGGAAGAGGGACTGAAGCTTTCTTT.

The CDR3 sequence: CASSLGTSREQFF. CDR3 coding DNA: TGTGCCAGCAGTTTAGGGACTAGTCGAGAGCAGTTCTTC. This chain joins TRBV28 and TRBJ2-1; 8 positions agree with TRBD2. After removal of 2 bases from V and 10 bases from J, the junction contained 4 bases not matched to a gene. Germline CDR1 reads MDHEN; CDR2 reads SYDVKM. The CDR3 is 13 amino acids.

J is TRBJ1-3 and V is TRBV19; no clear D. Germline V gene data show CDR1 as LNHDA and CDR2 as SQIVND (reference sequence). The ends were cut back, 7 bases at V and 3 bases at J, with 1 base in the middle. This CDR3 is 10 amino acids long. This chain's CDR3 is CASNGNTIYF. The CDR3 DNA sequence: TGTGCCAGTAATGGAAACACCATATATTTT.

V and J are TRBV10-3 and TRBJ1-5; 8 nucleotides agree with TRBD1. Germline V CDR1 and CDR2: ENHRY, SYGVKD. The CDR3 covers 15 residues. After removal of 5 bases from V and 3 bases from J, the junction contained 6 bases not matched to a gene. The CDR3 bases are TGTGCCATCAGTTCACAGGGGGGATCCAATCAGCCCCAGCATTTT. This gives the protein CAISSQGGSNQPQHF.

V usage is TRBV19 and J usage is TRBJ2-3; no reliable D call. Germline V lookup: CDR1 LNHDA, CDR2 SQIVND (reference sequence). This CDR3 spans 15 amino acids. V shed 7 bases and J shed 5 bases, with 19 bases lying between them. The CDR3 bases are TGTGCCAGTATCCGAAGTGTTGGGGTCGGAGATACGCAGTATTTT. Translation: CASIRSVGVGDTQYF.

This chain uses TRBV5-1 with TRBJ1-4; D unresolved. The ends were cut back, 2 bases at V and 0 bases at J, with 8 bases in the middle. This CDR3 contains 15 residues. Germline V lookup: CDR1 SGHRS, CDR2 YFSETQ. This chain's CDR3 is CASSFTAATNEKLFF. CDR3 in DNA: TGCGCCAGCAGCTTTACAGCCGCAACTAATGAAAAACTGTTTTTT.

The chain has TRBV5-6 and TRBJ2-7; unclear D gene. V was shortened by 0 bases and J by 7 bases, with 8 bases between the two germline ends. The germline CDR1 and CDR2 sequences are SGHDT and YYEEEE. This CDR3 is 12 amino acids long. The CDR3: CASSLAGREQYF. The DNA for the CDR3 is TGTGCCAGCAGCTTGGCCGGCCGGGAGCAGTACTTC.